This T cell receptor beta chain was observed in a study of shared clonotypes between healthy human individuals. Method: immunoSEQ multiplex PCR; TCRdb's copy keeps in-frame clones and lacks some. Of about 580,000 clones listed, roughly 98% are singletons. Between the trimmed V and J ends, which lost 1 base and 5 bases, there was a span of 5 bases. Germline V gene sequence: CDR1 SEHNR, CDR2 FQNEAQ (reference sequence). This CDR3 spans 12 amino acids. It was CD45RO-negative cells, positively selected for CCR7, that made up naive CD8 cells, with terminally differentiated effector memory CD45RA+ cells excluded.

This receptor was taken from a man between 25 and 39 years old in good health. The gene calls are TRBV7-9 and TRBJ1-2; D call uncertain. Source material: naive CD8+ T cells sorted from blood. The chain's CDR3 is CASSLEMYGYTF. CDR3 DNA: TGTGCCAGCAGCTTAGAGATGTATGGCTACACCTTC.